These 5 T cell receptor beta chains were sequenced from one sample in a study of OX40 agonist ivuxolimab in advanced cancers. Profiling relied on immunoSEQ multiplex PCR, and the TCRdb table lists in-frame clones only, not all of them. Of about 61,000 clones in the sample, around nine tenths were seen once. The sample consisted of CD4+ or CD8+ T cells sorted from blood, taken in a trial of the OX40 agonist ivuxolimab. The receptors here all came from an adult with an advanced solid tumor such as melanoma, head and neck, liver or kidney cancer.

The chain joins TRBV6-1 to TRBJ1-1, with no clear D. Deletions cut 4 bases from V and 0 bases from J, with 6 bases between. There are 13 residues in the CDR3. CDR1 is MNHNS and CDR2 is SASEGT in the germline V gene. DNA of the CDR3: TGTGCCAGCAGTGTGGGGATGAACACTGAAGCTTTCTTT. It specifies CASSVGMNTEAFF.

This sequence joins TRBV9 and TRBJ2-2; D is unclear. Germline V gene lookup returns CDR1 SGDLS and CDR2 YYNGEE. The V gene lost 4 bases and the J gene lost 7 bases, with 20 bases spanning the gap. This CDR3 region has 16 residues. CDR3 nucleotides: TGTGCCAGCAGCCCCCCCTCGGGTAATCGTCACGGGGAGCTGTTTTTT. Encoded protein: CASSPPSGNRHGELFF.

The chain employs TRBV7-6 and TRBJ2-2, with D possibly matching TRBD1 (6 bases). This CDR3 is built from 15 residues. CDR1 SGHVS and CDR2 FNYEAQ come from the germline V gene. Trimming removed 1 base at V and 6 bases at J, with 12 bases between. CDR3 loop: CASSLGAQGSGELFF. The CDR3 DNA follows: TGTGCCAGCAGCTTAGGGGCACAGGGATCCGGGGAGCTGTTTTTT.

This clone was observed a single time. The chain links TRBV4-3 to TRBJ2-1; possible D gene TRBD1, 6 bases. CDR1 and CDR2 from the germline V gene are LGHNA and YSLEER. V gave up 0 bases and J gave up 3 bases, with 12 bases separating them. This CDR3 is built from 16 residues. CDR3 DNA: TGCGCCAGCAGCCAAGACCGGACAGCCGTCTACAATGAGCAGTTCTTC. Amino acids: CASSQDRTAVYNEQFF.

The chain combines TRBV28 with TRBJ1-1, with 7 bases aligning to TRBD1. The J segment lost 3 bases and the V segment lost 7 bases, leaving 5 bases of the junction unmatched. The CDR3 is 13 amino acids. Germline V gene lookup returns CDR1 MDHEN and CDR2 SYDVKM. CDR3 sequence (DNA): TGTGCCAGCAATGCGGGACAGTACACTGAAGCTTTCTTT. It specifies CASNAGQYTEAFF.